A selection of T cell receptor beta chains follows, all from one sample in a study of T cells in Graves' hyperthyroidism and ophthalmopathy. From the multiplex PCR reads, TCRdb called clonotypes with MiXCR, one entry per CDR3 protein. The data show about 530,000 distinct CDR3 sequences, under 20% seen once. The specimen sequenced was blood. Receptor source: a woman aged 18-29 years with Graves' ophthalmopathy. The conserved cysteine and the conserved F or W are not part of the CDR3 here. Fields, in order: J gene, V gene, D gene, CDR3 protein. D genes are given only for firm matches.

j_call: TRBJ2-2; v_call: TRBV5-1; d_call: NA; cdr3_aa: ASSRVGGAGELF
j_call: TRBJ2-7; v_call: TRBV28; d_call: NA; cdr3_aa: ASSLMAGAHEQY
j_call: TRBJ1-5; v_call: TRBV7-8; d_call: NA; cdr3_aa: ASSLGARGSNQPQH
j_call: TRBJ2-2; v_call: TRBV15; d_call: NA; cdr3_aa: ATSREGGPGELF
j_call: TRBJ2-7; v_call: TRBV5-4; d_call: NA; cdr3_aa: ASSLGLDPPYEQY
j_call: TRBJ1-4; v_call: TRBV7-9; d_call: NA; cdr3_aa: ASSLGGPEKLF
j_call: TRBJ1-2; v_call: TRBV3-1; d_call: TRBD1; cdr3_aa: ASSQRDSNYGYT
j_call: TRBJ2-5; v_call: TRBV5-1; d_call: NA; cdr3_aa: ASSSAGEVQVTQY
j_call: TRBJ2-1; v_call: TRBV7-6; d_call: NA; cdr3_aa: ASKLGEGYNEQF
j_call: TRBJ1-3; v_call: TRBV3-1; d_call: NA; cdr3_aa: ASSQDLGQSSGNTIY
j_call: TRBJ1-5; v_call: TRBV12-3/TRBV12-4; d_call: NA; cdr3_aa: ASSLGDGDHQPQH
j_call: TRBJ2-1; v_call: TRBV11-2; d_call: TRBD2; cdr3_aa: ASSLRGSGRVNEQF
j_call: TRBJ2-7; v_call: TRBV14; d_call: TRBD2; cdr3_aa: ASSYTGTSAPPTYEQY
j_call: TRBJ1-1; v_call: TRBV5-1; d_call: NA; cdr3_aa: ASSSNRAVGAF
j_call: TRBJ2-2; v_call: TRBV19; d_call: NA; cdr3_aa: ASSIAGRSGELF
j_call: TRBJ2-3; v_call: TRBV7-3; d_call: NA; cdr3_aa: ASSWGSTILSTDTQY
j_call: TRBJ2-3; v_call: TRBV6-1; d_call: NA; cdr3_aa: ASRQISTDTQY
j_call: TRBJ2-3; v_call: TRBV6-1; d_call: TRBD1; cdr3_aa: ASSPEDRGLLDTQY
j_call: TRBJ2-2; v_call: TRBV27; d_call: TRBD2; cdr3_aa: ASSSDLSGNDDTGELF
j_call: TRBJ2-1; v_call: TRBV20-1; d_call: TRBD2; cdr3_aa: SASPSGRASNEQF
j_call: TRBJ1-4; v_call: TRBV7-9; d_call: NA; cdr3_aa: ASSFSLGTDNEKLF
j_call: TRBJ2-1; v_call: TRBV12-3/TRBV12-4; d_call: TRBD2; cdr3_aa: ASSLGAGGPGNEQF
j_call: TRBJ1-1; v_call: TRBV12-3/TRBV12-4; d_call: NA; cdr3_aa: ASSFLASGTEAF